This TCR beta chain originates from a study of T cells after yellow fever vaccination. The V end was cut by 2 bases, the J end by 3 bases, with 13 bases between. Germline V gene lookup returns CDR1 DFQATT and CDR2 SNEGSKA (reference sequence). This CDR3 contains 14 residues. TCRdb reprocessed the 5' RACE reads with MiXCR, giving one entry per CDR3 protein. The sample includes a few hundred thousand distinct CDR3 sequences, 6.8% of them seen just once. This clonotype showed up many times. This TCR derives from a man younger than 35 who received the YFV17D yellow fever vaccine. The V and J genes are TRBV20-1 and TRBJ1-1; weak D call: TRBD1 (5 bases). The sample here was PBMCs, taken 45 days after the first yellow fever vaccination. Here the CDR3 reads CSARNIRGDTEAFF. Here the CDR3 DNA reads TGCAGTGCTAGAAATATCAGAGGGGACACTGAAGCTTTCTTT.